The source of this T cell receptor (beta chain) is a study of blood T cells in healthy people across ages. General study points: Naive CD4+ cells and diversity were both higher in long-lived donors than in aged donors. Researchers said unsorted PBMCs prevented a conclusive naive versus antigen-experienced comparison.

The CDR3 contains 14 residues. Germline-derived CDR1 and CDR2 are MNHEY and SMNVEV (reference sequence). The V gene lost 5 bases and the J gene lost 4 bases, with 13 bases spanning the gap. As concerns this clonotype: What it recognizes is unknown.

A second about 6 to 12 cycle PCR used barcoded and J-beta primers. Every sample gave at least 2.5 million paired-end reads containing CDR3. Each CDR3 protein gets one entry after TCRdb re-called the 5' RACE reads with MiXCR. The sample consists of fewer than 900,000 distinct CDR3 sequences, roughly 43% of them appearing once. The sequenced sample was blood. The receptor was isolated from an older woman in good health. V usage is TRBV27 and J usage is TRBJ2-3, with D tentatively TRBD1 (6 bases). CDR3 nucleotide sequence: TGTGCCAGCAGTAAAGTCGGACAGCCAGATACGCAGTATTTT. It specifies CASSKVGQPDTQYF.